The rows below give T cell receptor beta chains drawn from one sample of a study of identical twins. TCRdb reprocessed the 5' RACE reads via MiXCR and lists one record per CDR3 protein. The repertoire holds about 720,000 distinct CDR3 sequences, with around a sixth as singletons. In addition, the sample was reused for a study of T cells expressing NK-cell markers.

Sequences were obtained from PBMCs. The receptors stem from a woman under 30 in good health. The CDR3 runs from the conserved cysteine through the conserved F or W. Each record gives: J gene, D gene, clone size, V gene, CDR3 protein, CDR3 DNA. D genes are given only for firm matches. Not all rows give a size; the values are once, few, many and, for expanded clones, a class.

j_gene: TRBJ1-1
d_gene: .
abundance: .
v_gene: TRBV29-1
CDR3aa: CSGVQALGTEAFF
CDR3nt: TGCAGCGGGGTACAGGCCTTGGGGACTGAAGCTTTCTTT

j_gene: TRBJ2-7
d_gene: TRBD2
abundance: .
v_gene: TRBV20-1
CDR3aa: CCARVTSGGPSIYEQYF
CDR3nt: TGCTGCGCTAGGGTGACCTCGGGGGGGCCTTCAATCTACGAGCAGTACTTC

j_gene: TRBJ2-1
d_gene: .
abundance: .
v_gene: TRBV18
CDR3aa: CASSPPTSFYNEQFF
CDR3nt: TGTGCCAGCTCACCTCCTACTAGCTTCTACAATGAGCAGTTCTTC

j_gene: TRBJ2-3
d_gene: .
abundance: .
v_gene: TRBV11-2
CDR3aa: CASSLVIGWRYTDTQYF
CDR3nt: TGTGCCAGCAGCTTAGTAATAGGCTGGCGGTACACAGATACGCAGTATTTT

j_gene: TRBJ2-1
d_gene: TRBD2
abundance: few
v_gene: TRBV29-1
CDR3aa: CSVGRAGDEQFF
CDR3nt: TGCAGCGTTGGTCGGGCGGGGGATGAGCAGTTCTTC

j_gene: TRBJ2-3
d_gene: .
abundance: .
v_gene: TRBV27
CDR3aa: CASSPLEGSDTQYF
CDR3nt: TGTGCCAGCAGTCCCCTAGAAGGGTCCGATACGCAGTATTTT

j_gene: TRBJ2-1
d_gene: .
abundance: .
v_gene: TRBV5-1
CDR3aa: CASSLHTSSYNEQFF
CDR3nt: TGCGCCAGCAGCCTACACACTAGCTCCTACAATGAGCAGTTCTTC

j_gene: TRBJ1-1
d_gene: .
abundance: .
v_gene: TRBV12-3/TRBV12-4
CDR3aa: CASRPQSLNTEAFF
CDR3nt: TGTGCCAGCAGGCCACAGAGTTTGAACACTGAAGCTTTCTTT

j_gene: TRBJ2-5
d_gene: TRBD2
abundance: few
v_gene: TRBV20-1
CDR3aa: CSARTSVQETQYF
CDR3nt: TGCAGTGCTAGGACTAGCGTCCAAGAGACCCAGTACTTC

j_gene: TRBJ2-3
d_gene: TRBD2
abundance: .
v_gene: TRBV6-1
CDR3aa: CASTLAGVRDTQYF
CDR3nt: TGTGCCAGCACCCTAGCGGGGGTGCGAGATACGCAGTATTTT

j_gene: TRBJ2-7
d_gene: TRBD2
abundance: few
v_gene: TRBV20-1
CDR3aa: CLRRHKPVGLASGAYEQYF
CDR3nt: TGCCTCCGGAGACACAAACCCGTTGGACTAGCGTCGGGTGCCTACGAGCAGTACTTC

j_gene: TRBJ1-6
d_gene: .
abundance: .
v_gene: TRBV12-3/TRBV12-4
CDR3aa: CASSLTHNNSPLHF
CDR3nt: TGTGCCAGCAGTCTTACCCACAATAATTCACCCCTCCACTTT

j_gene: TRBJ2-1
d_gene: TRBD2
abundance: .
v_gene: TRBV20-1
CDR3aa: CSARMLADYNEQFF
CDR3nt: TGCAGTGCTAGAATGCTAGCGGACTACAATGAGCAGTTCTTC

j_gene: TRBJ1-2
d_gene: .
abundance: few
v_gene: TRBV6-6
CDR3aa: CASSLRSDGGYTF
CDR3nt: TGTGCCAGCAGCCTCAGATCCGACGGCGGCTACACCTTC

j_gene: TRBJ2-1
d_gene: .
abundance: .
v_gene: TRBV3-1
CDR3aa: CASSPPAGYNEQFF
CDR3nt: TGTGCCAGCAGCCCCCCAGCAGGCTACAATGAGCAGTTCTTC

j_gene: TRBJ2-1
d_gene: .
abundance: few
v_gene: TRBV6-1
CDR3aa: CASKGEDAYNEQFF
CDR3nt: TGTGCCAGCAAGGGCGAGGACGCGTACAATGAGCAGTTCTTC

j_gene: TRBJ1-2
d_gene: TRBD1
abundance: .
v_gene: TRBV12-3/TRBV12-4
CDR3aa: CASGLLRGQGYGYTF
CDR3nt: TGTGCCAGCGGTCTGTTGCGTGGACAGGGATATGGCTACACCTTC

j_gene: TRBJ1-2
d_gene: .
abundance: .
v_gene: TRBV12-3/TRBV12-4
CDR3aa: CASSFPPRVNYGYTF
CDR3nt: TGTGCCAGCAGTTTCCCCCCCAGGGTGAACTATGGCTACACCTTC

j_gene: TRBJ1-2
d_gene: TRBD1
abundance: few
v_gene: TRBV12-3/TRBV12-4
CDR3aa: CASSLVGVRGRDGYTF
CDR3nt: TGTGCCAGCAGTTTGGTCGGAGTCAGGGGGCGGGATGGCTACACCTTC

j_gene: TRBJ2-2
d_gene: TRBD1
abundance: .
v_gene: TRBV24-1
CDR3aa: CATSGQGGTSTGELFF
CDR3nt: TGTGCCACCAGCGGACAGGGCGGTACCTCGACCGGGGAGCTGTTTTTT

j_gene: TRBJ2-2
d_gene: .
abundance: .
v_gene: TRBV20-1
CDR3aa: CSASPGGRELFF
CDR3nt: TGCAGTGCTAGCCCAGGGGGGAGGGAGCTGTTTTTT

j_gene: TRBJ2-5
d_gene: TRBD2
abundance: .
v_gene: TRBV9
CDR3aa: CASSPPSSGRETQYF
CDR3nt: TGTGCCAGCAGCCCTCCTTCTAGCGGGAGAGAGACCCAGTACTTC

j_gene: TRBJ2-6
d_gene: .
abundance: few
v_gene: TRBV6-1
CDR3aa: CASRQMGSGANVLTF
CDR3nt: TGTGCCAGCCGACAGATGGGATCTGGGGCCAACGTCCTGACTTTC

j_gene: TRBJ2-3
d_gene: .
abundance: many
v_gene: TRBV9
CDR3aa: CASSPLLTDTQYF
CDR3nt: TGTGCCAGCAGCCCACTACTCACAGATACGCAGTATTTT

j_gene: TRBJ2-1
d_gene: TRBD2
abundance: .
v_gene: TRBV20-1
CDR3aa: CSARGGGGRLNEQFF
CDR3nt: TGCAGTGCTAGAGGCGGGGGCGGGAGGTTGAATGAGCAGTTCTTC

j_gene: TRBJ1-1
d_gene: .
abundance: few
v_gene: TRBV27
CDR3aa: CASSFMSSSEAFF
CDR3nt: TGTGCCAGCAGTTTCATGTCTAGCTCTGAAGCTTTCTTT

j_gene: TRBJ2-1
d_gene: TRBD2
abundance: .
v_gene: TRBV29-1
CDR3aa: CSVGGLAGVSGQFF
CDR3nt: TGCAGCGTTGGGGGTCTAGCGGGAGTATCAGGGCAGTTCTTC

j_gene: TRBJ2-3
d_gene: TRBD2
abundance: .
v_gene: TRBV20-1
CDR3aa: CSATGAGGPVDTQYF
CDR3nt: TGCAGTGCTACCGGAGCGGGAGGGCCCGTAGATACGCAGTATTTT

j_gene: TRBJ1-2
d_gene: .
abundance: few
v_gene: TRBV2
CDR3aa: CASSESGPAGGYTF
CDR3nt: TGTGCCAGCAGTGAGAGTGGCCCGGCGGGCGGCTACACCTTC

j_gene: TRBJ2-7
d_gene: .
abundance: few
v_gene: TRBV5-6
CDR3aa: CASSLGWSNEQYF
CDR3nt: TGTGCCAGCAGCTTGGGTTGGTCTAATGAGCAGTACTTC

j_gene: TRBJ1-2
d_gene: .
abundance: .
v_gene: TRBV5-1
CDR3aa: CASSSDSDYGYTF
CDR3nt: TGCGCCAGCAGCTCGGACAGCGACTATGGCTACACCTTC

j_gene: TRBJ2-1
d_gene: TRBD2
abundance: .
v_gene: TRBV5-1
CDR3aa: CASSRGLAGKGDEQFF
CDR3nt: TGCGCCAGCAGCCGCGGACTAGCGGGAAAGGGCGATGAGCAGTTCTTC

j_gene: TRBJ2-1
d_gene: .
abundance: .
v_gene: TRBV5-1
CDR3aa: CASSLVTGFLGNEQFF
CDR3nt: TGCGCCAGCAGCTTGGTAACAGGGTTTTTGGGCAATGAGCAGTTCTTC

j_gene: TRBJ2-7
d_gene: TRBD2
abundance: few
v_gene: TRBV10-3
CDR3aa: CAVEDGLGIYEQYF
CDR3nt: TGTGCCGTGGAGGATGGACTAGGGATCTACGAGCAGTACTTC

j_gene: TRBJ2-2
d_gene: TRBD2
abundance: many
v_gene: TRBV20-1
CDR3aa: CSARAGGNTGELFF
CDR3nt: TGCAGTGCTAGAGCGGGGGGGAACACCGGGGAGCTGTTTTTT

j_gene: TRBJ2-7
d_gene: .
abundance: .
v_gene: TRBV30
CDR3aa: CAWSGVFREDYEQYF
CDR3nt: TGTGCCTGGAGTGGGGTGTTCAGGGAAGACTACGAGCAGTACTTC

j_gene: TRBJ2-5
d_gene: .
abundance: .
v_gene: TRBV5-1
CDR3aa: CASVSGVIGGETQYF
CDR3nt: TGCGCCAGCGTATCCGGAGTTATTGGTGGAGAGACCCAGTACTTC

j_gene: TRBJ2-7
d_gene: .
abundance: .
v_gene: TRBV4-3
CDR3aa: CASSQEGGPPYEQYF
CDR3nt: TGCGCCAGCAGCCAAGAAGGCGGGCCCCCCTACGAGCAGTACTTC

j_gene: TRBJ2-1
d_gene: .
abundance: .
v_gene: TRBV7-9
CDR3aa: CASSPPYPGSEQFF
CDR3nt: TGTGCCAGCAGCCCACCATACCCGGGTAGTGAGCAGTTCTTC

j_gene: TRBJ2-2
d_gene: TRBD2
abundance: .
v_gene: TRBV4-3
CDR3aa: CASSQDQAREYGGELFF
CDR3nt: TGCGCCAGCAGCCAAGATCAGGCGCGGGAGTATGGCGGGGAGCTGTTTTTT

j_gene: TRBJ1-1
d_gene: .
abundance: few
v_gene: TRBV6-6
CDR3aa: CASTVSFDTEAFF
CDR3nt: TGTGCCAGCACAGTTAGTTTTGACACTGAAGCTTTCTTT